The 5 T cell receptor beta chains reported below all come from one sample, sequenced in a study of blood T cell repertoires in COVID-19. Some clones are missing from TCRdb's copy, which holds only in-frame ones; the method was immunoSEQ multiplex PCR. Of some 340,000 clones in the sample, roughly 87% were seen once. Material for sequencing was PBMCs or T cells enriched from blood (not recorded which). The receptors stem from a woman in her forties or fifties who had recovered from COVID-19.

The chain carries TRBV20-1 and TRBJ2-3; 7 positions agree with TRBD2. The germline V gene encodes CDR1 DFQATT and CDR2 SNEGSKA (reference sequence). Unmatched junction bases numbered 6, after V lost 3 bases and J lost 0 bases. The CDR3 extends over 15 amino acids. The CDR3 reads CSASLAAGSTDTQYF. CDR3 coding DNA: TGCAGTGCTAGTTTAGCAGCGGGGAGCACAGATACGCAGTATTTT.

The chain is built from TRBV14 and TRBJ2-3; 11 bases map to TRBD2. The CDR3 extends over 17 amino acids. Germline lookup yields CDR1 SGHDN and CDR2 FVKESK. The J segment lost 5 bases and the V segment lost 1 base, leaving 8 bases of the junction unmatched. The CDR3 is CASSQVPTSGIGDTQYF. In nucleotides, the CDR3 is TGTGCCAGCAGCCAAGTTCCGACTAGCGGGATAGGAGATACGCAGTATTTT. Looking up the rest from reference TRBV14 and TRBJ2-3 gives the full variable domain: EAGVTQFPSHSVIEKGQTVTLRCDPISGHDNLYWYRRVMGKEIKFLLHFVKESKQDESGMPNNRFLAERTGGTYSTLKVQPAELEDSGVYFCASSQVPTSGIGDTQYFGPGTRLTVL.

The chain links TRBV30 to TRBJ1-2, with TRBD1 as a possible D gene (5 bases). The germline V gene has CDR1 GTSNPN and CDR2 SVGIG (reference sequence). V gave up 0 bases and J gave up 4 bases, with 15 bases separating them. This CDR3 contains 15 residues. In DNA form, the CDR3 reads TGTGCCTGGAGTGTATCTGCAGGGAAGACCTATGGCTACACCTTC. Encoded protein: CAWSVSAGKTYGYTF.

V usage is TRBV7-9 and J usage is TRBJ1-1; possible D gene TRBD1, 5 bases. Germline V gene sequence: CDR1 SEHNR, CDR2 FQNEAQ (reference sequence). This CDR3 region has 15 residues. Trimming stripped 3 bases from V and 0 bases from J, with 11 bases between. CDR3 sequence reads: CASSLVGGLNTEAFF. As DNA, the CDR3 is TGTGCCAGCAGCTTGGTGGGGGGGTTGAACACTGAAGCTTTCTTT.

The CDR3 nucleotides read TGTGCCAGTAGGACCAACAGGGGCGGCTACACCTTC. Protein product: CASRTNRGGYTF. The rearrangement joins TRBV19 to TRBJ1-2, with 7 bases fitting TRBD1. The CDR3 runs 12 residues. Germline loops: CDR1 LNHDA, CDR2 SQIVND (reference sequence). Trimming at V came to 6 bases and at J to 8 bases, leaving 6 bases not matched to a gene.